This paragraph covers one T cell receptor beta chain sequence. Antigen: not known. The donors gave bone marrow, and they were healthy. PCR employed 60 Vbeta and 13 Jbeta primers. Profiling relied on immunoSEQ multiplex PCR, and the TCRdb table lists in-frame clones only, not all of them. The sample lists about 110,000 clones, nearly 80% occurring once. This record comes from a study of cytomegalovirus exposure and HLA in healthy donors. The study's findings and limits: Most TCRs appeared rarely, but some public TCRs recurred in many donors. Clonal expansion, a later analysis showed, was greater in HLA-associated TCR beta chains than in equally common others. Roughly uniform sequencing depth across donors was assumed, possibly incorrectly.

Trimming pared 2 bases from V and 3 bases from J, leaving 7 bases between. Per the germline V gene, CDR1 is MDHEN and CDR2 is SYDVKM. This CDR3 comprises 13 residues. The chain recombines TRBV28 with TRBJ1-2; no clear D. Specimen: PBMCs. The origin of this receptor is a woman aged 30 to 39 in good health and CMV-seronegative. Written as DNA, the CDR3 is TGTGCCAGCAGTTTAAGCAGGTACTATGGCTACACCTTC. Its translation is CASSLSRYYGYTF.